This T cell receptor (beta chain) came from a study of CD8+CD57+ T cells in acquired aplastic anemia. Study-wide findings and caveats: Patients and controls turned out to have 25 to 30 CD8+ CDR3 sequences in common.

This clonotype has a count of ten or more. Its antigen is currently unknown. The CDR3 is 13 amino acids. Germline CDR1 reads MNHEY; CDR2 reads SVGAGI. With 7 bases removed from V and 11 bases from J, the gap between germline ends came to 18 bases. Genomic DNA constituted the template upon which TCR beta VDJ and CDR3 profiling was performed. TCRdb independently ran MiXCR on the reads; one entry per CDR3 protein. The sample lists 300,000 or so distinct CDR3 sequences, roughly half seen once, with around 7.6% in the top ten. This rearrangement joins TRBV6-5 to TRBJ1-5; unclear D gene. This receptor was taken from a human donor with severe aplastic anemia or a healthy control (not recorded which). The sequenced material came from sorted CD4+, CD8+, or CD8+CD57+ T cells (not recorded which) from PBMCs. CDR3 in amino acids: CASTPALGMAQHF. The CDR3 DNA reads as TGTGCCAGCACGCCGGCTTTAGGTATGGCCCAGCATTTT.